A selection of T cell receptor beta chains follows, all from one sample in a study of blood T cells in healthy people across ages. Via MiXCR, TCRdb re-called the 5' RACE reads, giving one row per CDR3 protein. The sample holds roughly 1.5 million distinct CDR3 sequences, around 40% seen once. Sequencing was carried out using blood. The receptor source for this set is a woman aged 18 to 35 in good health. The CDR3 runs from the conserved cysteine through the conserved F or W. The D gene is left open where the match is weak. Not all rows give a size; the values are once, few, many and, for expanded clones, a class.

J: TRBJ2-7; V: TRBV5-1; D: TRBD2; size: few; DNA: TGCGCCAGCAGCTTGGAAACCCGGACTAGTTCCCTCGAGCAGTACTTC; CDR3: CASSLETRTSSLEQYF
J: TRBJ1-3; V: TRBV7-2; D: NA; size: NA; DNA: TGTGCCAGCAGCTTAGCCAACTCTGGAAACACCATATATTTT; CDR3: CASSLANSGNTIYF
J: TRBJ2-1; V: TRBV20-1; D: NA; size: NA; DNA: TGCAGTGCCATCTCCGGGTCGAGGGGCTACAATGAGCAGTTCTTC; CDR3: CSAISGSRGYNEQFF
J: TRBJ1-5; V: TRBV29-1; D: NA; size: NA; DNA: TGCAGCGTTGAAGTAGGGTCAGGGCGGAATCAGCCCCAGCATTTT; CDR3: CSVEVGSGRNQPQHF
J: TRBJ2-1; V: TRBV6-1; D: NA; size: once; DNA: TGTGCCAGCAGTGAAGAGCCTCAGGGTCCCTACAATGAGCAGTTCTTC; CDR3: CASSEEPQGPYNEQFF
J: TRBJ1-4; V: TRBV3-1; D: NA; size: many; DNA: TGTGCCAGCAGCCCACAAACCAGGGAGGAAAAACTGTTTTTT; CDR3: CASSPQTREEKLFF
J: TRBJ2-3; V: TRBV4-1; D: TRBD2; size: NA; DNA: TGCGCCAGCAGCCATGTGACTAGCGGGGGGACAGATACGCAGTATTTT; CDR3: CASSHVTSGGTDTQYF
J: TRBJ2-5; V: TRBV20-1; D: NA; size: few; DNA: TGCAGTGCCAGAGAATGGGAGACCCAGTACTTC; CDR3: CSAREWETQYF
J: TRBJ1-2; V: TRBV7-9; D: NA; size: NA; DNA: TGTGCCAGCAGCTACAGGGTCGAACATGGCTACACCTTC; CDR3: CASSYRVEHGYTF
J: TRBJ2-3; V: TRBV9; D: TRBD2; size: NA; DNA: TGTGCCAGCAGCGGGACTAGCGCATTTACAGATACGCAGTATTTT; CDR3: CASSGTSAFTDTQYF
J: TRBJ1-1; V: TRBV20-1; D: NA; size: NA; DNA: TGCAGTGCTAGAGGTCCCCCCTTTAACACTGAAGCTTTCTTT; CDR3: CSARGPPFNTEAFF
J: TRBJ2-2; V: TRBV28; D: NA; size: NA; DNA: TGTGCCAGCAGTTTAGCCGGGGCGAGGACCGGGGAGCTGTTTTTT; CDR3: CASSLAGARTGELFF
J: TRBJ2-4; V: TRBV28; D: NA; size: many; DNA: TGTGCCAGCAGTACCCAGGGACAAAACATTCAGTACTTC; CDR3: CASSTQGQNIQYF
J: TRBJ2-1; V: TRBV7-2; D: TRBD2; size: NA; DNA: TGTGCCAGCAGCCCGGGACTAGCGAGCAATGAGCAGTTCTTC; CDR3: CASSPGLASNEQFF
J: TRBJ2-3; V: TRBV3-1; D: NA; size: NA; DNA: TGTGCCAGCAGCAGTTCTATAGGCCGGTATACGCAGTATTTT; CDR3: CASSSSIGRYTQYF
J: TRBJ2-1; V: TRBV4-1; D: TRBD2; size: few; DNA: TGCGCCAGCAGCCAAAGGGCTAGCGGGGGGCCGGATGAGCAGTTCTTC; CDR3: CASSQRASGGPDEQFF
J: TRBJ2-1; V: TRBV29-1; D: NA; size: few; DNA: TGCAGCGTCGCGGGACAGAACTACAATGAGCAGTTCTTC; CDR3: CSVAGQNYNEQFF
J: TRBJ2-5; V: TRBV25-1; D: NA; size: few; DNA: TGTGCCAGCAGTGAAGCGGGTTTACAAGAGACCCAGTACTTC; CDR3: CASSEAGLQETQYF
J: TRBJ1-1; V: TRBV29-1; D: NA; size: NA; DNA: TGCAGCGTAAGGACGGTAATGAACACTGAAGCTTTCTTT; CDR3: CSVRTVMNTEAFF
J: TRBJ2-7; V: TRBV12-3/TRBV12-4; D: TRBD1; size: few; DNA: TGTGCCAGCAGCCCCCCCGTCGACAGGGAACGTCCCTACGAGCAGTACTTC; CDR3: CASSPPVDRERPYEQYF
J: TRBJ2-4; V: TRBV29-1; D: NA; size: NA; DNA: TGCAGCGCGGCCCTGGGACCCGCTAAAAACATTCAGTACTTC; CDR3: CSAALGPAKNIQYF
J: TRBJ1-1; V: TRBV7-2; D: TRBD1; size: few; DNA: TGTGCCAGCAGCTTAGGGTACAGGACAGGGGTTGCTTTCTTT; CDR3: CASSLGYRTGVAFF
J: TRBJ2-4; V: TRBV7-2; D: NA; size: NA; DNA: TGTGCCAGCAGCTTGACGGTCAATCGGAATGAGCAGTACTTC; CDR3: CASSLTVNRNEQYF
J: TRBJ2-1; V: TRBV24-1; D: NA; size: few; DNA: TGTGCCACCAGTCAAGCTAAGAGCTCCTACAATGAGCAGTTCTTC; CDR3: CATSQAKSSYNEQFF
J: TRBJ2-3; V: TRBV5-1; D: TRBD2; size: NA; DNA: TGCGCCAGCAGCTTGGAGACTAGCGGGAGCGGTGGAGATACGCAGTATTTT; CDR3: CASSLETSGSGGDTQYF
J: TRBJ1-3; V: TRBV7-3; D: NA; size: NA; DNA: TGTGCCAGCAGTTATACCCCATTTGGAAACACCATATATTTT; CDR3: CASSYTPFGNTIYF
J: TRBJ2-3; V: TRBV7-9; D: NA; size: few; DNA: TGTGCCAGCAGCACCTACGGGGACACAGATACGCAGTATTTT; CDR3: CASSTYGDTDTQYF
J: TRBJ2-7; V: TRBV27; D: TRBD1; size: few; DNA: TGTGCCAGCAGTCCCTTCTTTCGGACAGGCGGAGAGCAGTACTTC; CDR3: CASSPFFRTGGEQYF
J: TRBJ2-1; V: TRBV18; D: NA; size: NA; DNA: TGTGCCAGCTCACCGATGAGTCGTGAGCAGTTCTTC; CDR3: CASSPMSREQFF
J: TRBJ2-3; V: TRBV29-1; D: NA; size: NA; DNA: TGCAGCGTCTCACCTCCACAGGGATTCGCAGATACGCAGTATTTT; CDR3: CSVSPPQGFADTQYF
J: TRBJ1-3; V: TRBV4-3; D: NA; size: NA; DNA: TGCGCCAGCAGCCAATTCGACAGTCTCTCTGGAAACACCATATATTTT; CDR3: CASSQFDSLSGNTIYF
J: TRBJ2-1; V: TRBV24-1; D: NA; size: few; DNA: TGTGCCACCAGTCCCCCCTTGACAGAAGACAATGAGCAGTTCTTC; CDR3: CATSPPLTEDNEQFF
J: TRBJ2-7; V: TRBV28; D: NA; size: NA; DNA: TGTGCCAGCAGCCCCAATCGGGACGGAGCCTACAATGAGCAGTACTTC; CDR3: CASSPNRDGAYNEQYF
J: TRBJ2-1; V: TRBV4-1; D: NA; size: NA; DNA: TGCGCCAGCAGAACAAAATATACGCGTCCGGGGCACAATGAGCAGTTCTTC; CDR3: CASRTKYTRPGHNEQFF
J: TRBJ1-1; V: TRBV20-1; D: NA; size: NA; DNA: TGCAGTGCTATTCTTCTTGCGGTGAACACTGAAGCTTTCTTT; CDR3: CSAILLAVNTEAFF
J: TRBJ2-5; V: TRBV6-5; D: TRBD1; size: NA; DNA: TGTGCCAGCAGTTTCGACAGGGAAAGTGAGACCCAGTACTTC; CDR3: CASSFDRESETQYF
J: TRBJ2-6; V: TRBV5-1; D: NA; size: few; DNA: TGCGCCAGCAGCTTACCCCAGAACTCTGGGGCCAACGTCCTGACTTTC; CDR3: CASSLPQNSGANVLTF
J: TRBJ2-7; V: TRBV4-1; D: TRBD1; size: many; DNA: TGCGCCAGCAGGGACAGGGTCGCCGACGAGCAGTACTTC; CDR3: CASRDRVADEQYF
J: TRBJ2-1; V: TRBV11-2; D: TRBD2; size: few; DNA: TGTGCCAGCAGCCCAGGGTCTAGCGGGGGTTATGAGCAGTTCTTC; CDR3: CASSPGSSGGYEQFF
J: TRBJ1-1; V: TRBV20-1; D: NA; size: NA; DNA: TGCAGTGCTAGTGCAGGGGATGGGAACACTGAAGCTTTCTTT; CDR3: CSASAGDGNTEAFF
J: TRBJ2-1; V: TRBV29-1; D: TRBD2; size: many; DNA: TGCAGCGTTGAAGGGACTAGCGGGAGGCTCAATGAGCAGTTCTTC; CDR3: CSVEGTSGRLNEQFF
J: TRBJ2-5; V: TRBV2; D: NA; size: few; DNA: TGTGCCAGCAGTGTGCAGTTATACAATGAGCAGTACTTC; CDR3: CASSVQLYNEQYF
J: TRBJ1-5; V: TRBV7-2; D: NA; size: NA; DNA: TGTGCCAGCAGCCCGTACAGTAGCAATCAGCCCCAGCATTTT; CDR3: CASSPYSSNQPQHF
J: TRBJ2-6; V: TRBV10-3; D: NA; size: few; DNA: TGTGCCATCAGTGGTGGTAGCGGCCTGGGGGGGGCCAACGTCCTGACTTTC; CDR3: CAISGGSGLGGANVLTF
J: TRBJ2-3; V: TRBV6-5; D: NA; size: many; DNA: TGTGCCAGCAGAGGCCCAGATACGCAGTATTTT; CDR3: CASRGPDTQYF
J: TRBJ2-7; V: TRBV20-1; D: NA; size: NA; DNA: TGCAGTGCTAGTACCGCGACTAGGACCTACGAGCAGTACTTC; CDR3: CSASTATRTYEQYF
J: TRBJ2-5; V: TRBV29-1; D: TRBD1; size: NA; DNA: TGCAGCGTTTCCGGGACAGGGAAAGAGACCCAGTACTTC; CDR3: CSVSGTGKETQYF
J: TRBJ1-6; V: TRBV11-3; D: TRBD1; size: few; DNA: TGTGCCAGCAGCTTAAGGTCTAGGGGACAGGGGTACTCACCCCTCCACTTT; CDR3: CASSLRSRGQGYSPLHF
J: TRBJ2-7; V: TRBV7-9; D: NA; size: NA; DNA: TGTGCCAGCAGCGTATCGTCTGGATCCTACGAGCAGTACTTC; CDR3: CASSVSSGSYEQYF
J: TRBJ1-4; V: TRBV20-1; D: TRBD1; size: NA; DNA: TGCAGTGCCCCTACGGCGGGACAGTCTAATGAAAAACTGTTTTTT; CDR3: CSAPTAGQSNEKLFF
J: TRBJ2-5; V: TRBV5-5; D: NA; size: many; DNA: TGTGCCAGCAGCTCTGCCGGGAATCGCCAAGAGACCCAGTACTTC; CDR3: CASSSAGNRQETQYF
J: TRBJ2-2; V: TRBV6-6; D: TRBD1; size: few; DNA: TGTGCCAGCAGTTACTCGAGGACAGGGGAAAACACCGGGGAGCTGTTTTTT; CDR3: CASSYSRTGENTGELFF